This TCR beta chain stems from a study of cytomegalovirus exposure and HLA in healthy donors. Findings and limits, study-wide: At a 0.05 false discovery rate, a later analysis found over 15,000 TCR beta sequences to be associated with HLA alleles. Highly shared sequence variants in one cluster were likely a sequencing artifact.

Turning to this clone: Antigen unknown.

V was cut by 7 bases and J by 3 bases, with 15 bases left in between. Per germline, CDR1 SNHLY and CDR2 FYNNEI. The CDR3 consists of 14 residues. Primers for the PCR totalled 60 Vbeta and 13 Jbeta. The data were produced by immunoSEQ multiplex PCR, yet TCRdb's version contains in-frame clones alone and is incomplete. The table has about 100,000 clones, around three quarters seen once. This TCR derives from a woman aged 45-65 years in good health and CMV-seropositive. The sample comprised PBMCs. The chain joins TRBV2 to TRBJ1-2; the D gene is possibly TRBD1 (5 bases). The CDR3 DNA is TGTGCCAGCACTCCCCTGGGGGGGGACTATGGCTACACCTTC. Encoded protein: CASTPLGGDYGYTF.